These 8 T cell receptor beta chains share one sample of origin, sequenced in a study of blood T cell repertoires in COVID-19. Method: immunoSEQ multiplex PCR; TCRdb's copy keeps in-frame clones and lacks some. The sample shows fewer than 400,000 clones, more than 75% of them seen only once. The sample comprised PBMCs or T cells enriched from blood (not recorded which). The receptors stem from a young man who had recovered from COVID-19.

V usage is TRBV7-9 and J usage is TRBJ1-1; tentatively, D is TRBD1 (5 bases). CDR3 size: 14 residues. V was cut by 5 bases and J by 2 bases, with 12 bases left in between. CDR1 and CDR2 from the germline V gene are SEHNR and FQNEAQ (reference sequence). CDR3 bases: TGTGCCAGCAGCATCCAGCAGGGCAACACTGAAGCTTTCTTT. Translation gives CASSIQQGNTEAFF.

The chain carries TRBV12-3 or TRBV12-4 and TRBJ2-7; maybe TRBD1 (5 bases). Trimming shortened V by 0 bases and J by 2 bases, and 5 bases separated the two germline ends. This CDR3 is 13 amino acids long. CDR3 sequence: CASSLAGPYEQYF. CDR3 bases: TGTGCCAGCAGTTTAGCGGGGCCCTACGAGCAGTACTTC.

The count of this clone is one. CDR3 coding DNA: TGTGCCAGCAGCCCGCCCTCCAGAGAGACCCAGTACTTC. The encoded protein is CASSPPSRETQYF. The chain uses TRBV7-9 and TRBJ2-5; D not certain. V lost 5 bases to trimming and J lost 4 bases, with 11 bases between them. CDR1 and CDR2 (germline): SEHNR, FQNEAQ (reference sequence). The CDR3 loop spans 13 amino acids.

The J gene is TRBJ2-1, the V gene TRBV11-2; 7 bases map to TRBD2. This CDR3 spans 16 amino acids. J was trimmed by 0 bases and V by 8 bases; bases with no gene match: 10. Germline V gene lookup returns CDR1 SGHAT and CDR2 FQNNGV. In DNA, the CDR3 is TGTGCCAGCCGATCCTTTTTAGCGGGCTCCTACAATGAGCAGTTCTTC. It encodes CASRSFLAGSYNEQFF.

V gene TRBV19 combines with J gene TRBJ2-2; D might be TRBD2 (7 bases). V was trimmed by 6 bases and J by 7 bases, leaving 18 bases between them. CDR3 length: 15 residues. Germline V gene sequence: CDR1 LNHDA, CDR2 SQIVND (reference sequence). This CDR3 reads CASRTSGGRSGELFF. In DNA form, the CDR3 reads TGTGCCAGTAGAACCTCGGGGGGCCGTAGCGGGGAGCTGTTTTTT.

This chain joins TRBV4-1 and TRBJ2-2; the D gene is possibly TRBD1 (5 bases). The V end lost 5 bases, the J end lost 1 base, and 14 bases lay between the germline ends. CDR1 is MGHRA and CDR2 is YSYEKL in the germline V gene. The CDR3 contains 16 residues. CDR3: CASSGHVGLNTGELFF. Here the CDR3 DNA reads TGCGCCAGCAGCGGACACGTGGGCCTGAACACCGGGGAGCTGTTTTTT.

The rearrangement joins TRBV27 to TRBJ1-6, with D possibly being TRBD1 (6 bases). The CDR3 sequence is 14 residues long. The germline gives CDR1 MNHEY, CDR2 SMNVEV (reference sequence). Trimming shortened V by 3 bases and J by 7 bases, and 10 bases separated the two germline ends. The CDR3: CASSFAGANSPLHF. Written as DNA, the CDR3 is TGTGCCAGCAGTTTTGCAGGGGCCAATTCACCCCTCCACTTT.

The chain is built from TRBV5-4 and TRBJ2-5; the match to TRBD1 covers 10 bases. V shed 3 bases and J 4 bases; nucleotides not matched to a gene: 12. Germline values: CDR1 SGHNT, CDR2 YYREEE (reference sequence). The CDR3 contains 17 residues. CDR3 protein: CASSSRDRGPSGETQYF. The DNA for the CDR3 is TGTGCCAGCAGCTCGCGGGACAGGGGACCGAGTGGAGAGACCCAGTACTTC.